This is a list of T cell receptor beta chains from one sample in a study of ipilimumab plus nivolumab after autologous stem cell transplantation. Only in-frame clones appear in the TCRdb table, and some are missing; sequencing was by immunoSEQ multiplex PCR. The sample has approximately 12,000 clones, around 75% seen once. Sequences were derived from PBMCs, sampled in a trial of ipilimumab plus nivolumab as post-transplant consolidation. The receptors stem from a male donor with multiple myeloma. The CDR3 runs from the conserved cysteine through the conserved F or W. Fields, in order: V gene, J gene, D gene, clone size, CDR3 DNA, CDR3 protein. D genes are given only for firm matches. Rows give clone size only sometimes, using once, few, many, or a class for an expanded clone.

TRBV20-1	TRBJ2-3	.	.	TGCAGTGCCCCGGGGTCGGCGCAGTATTTT	CSAPGSAQYF
TRBV6-5	TRBJ1-2	TRBD1	few	TGTGCCAGCAGTGCCACAGGGGGTAGTGGCTACACCTTC	CASSATGGSGYTF
TRBV6-5	TRBJ2-1	.	.	TGTGCCAGCAGTCTCAGGGGGGGCCCCGATGAGCAGTTCTTC	CASSLRGGPDEQFF
TRBV28	TRBJ2-5	.	.	TGTGCCAGCAGTAGACCAGGTAGTACTGAGCAGTACTTC	CASSRPGSTEQYF
TRBV6-1	TRBJ2-7	TRBD1	medium-sized	TGTGCCAGCAGTGAAGCTGTTGGACAGGGTCCCGAGCAGTACTTC	CASSEAVGQGPEQYF
TRBV5-1	TRBJ1-1	.	.	TGCGCCAGCACCATCGGGTACAACACTGAAGCTTTCTTT	CASTIGYNTEAFF
TRBV19	TRBJ2-5	TRBD2	.	TGTGCCAGTAGTACCACTAGCGCCGCTCAAGAGACCCAGTACTTC	CASSTTSAAQETQYF
TRBV19	TRBJ1-2	.	.	TGTGCCAGTAGTATGGTTCAGGGTCGGGGCTATGGCTACACCTTC	CASSMVQGRGYGYTF
TRBV2	TRBJ2-1	TRBD2	.	TGTGCCAGCAGGGCGGGAGGGAGGAGGGATGAGCAGTTCTTC	CASRAGGRRDEQFF
TRBV6-1	TRBJ1-5	.	.	TGTGCCAGCAGTGAACGGCAGGGAGGTCAGCCCCAGCATTTT	CASSERQGGQPQHF
TRBV28	TRBJ2-7	.	.	TGTGCCAGCAGTTTTAGCGCAGCTTCCTACGAGCAGTACTTC	CASSFSAASYEQYF
TRBV6-1	TRBJ2-4	TRBD2	.	TGTGCCAGCTTAGGGAGGGGAGGCGGTGACATTCAGTACTTC	CASLGRGGGDIQYF
TRBV6-5	TRBJ2-7	.	.	TGTGCCATCAGTGAGTCGAATAGGTACGAGCAGTACTTC	CAISESNRYEQYF
TRBV4-2	TRBJ2-3	TRBD1	.	TGTGCCAGCAGCCACGGGGACAGGCTATCTGATACGCAGTATTTT	CASSHGDRLSDTQYF
TRBV9	TRBJ2-7	TRBD2	.	TGTGCCAGCAGCATAGCGGGGACCTCCTACGAGCAGTACTTC	CASSIAGTSYEQYF
TRBV19	TRBJ1-3	.	.	TGTGCCAGTTGTGGTCGGTCGGAAGGAAACACCATATATTTT	CASCGRSEGNTIYF
TRBV7-9	TRBJ2-2	TRBD1	few	TGTGCCAGCAGCCCCTGGACAGGGAAGGGCGGGGAGCTGTTTTTT	CASSPWTGKGGELFF
TRBV4-2	TRBJ2-7	.	.	TGTGCCAGCAGCCAAGATTACCACTCCTACGAGCAGTACTTC	CASSQDYHSYEQYF
TRBV29-1	TRBJ1-1	.	.	TGCAGCGTTTACAGGGACACTGAAGCTTTCTTT	CSVYRDTEAFF
TRBV27	TRBJ2-1	TRBD1	.	TGTGCCAGCAGTCGGGACAGGAGCTCCTACAATGAGCAGTTCTTC	CASSRDRSSYNEQFF
TRBV15	TRBJ2-3	TRBD1	few	TGTGCCACCAGCAGGGCCTTCGGGCAGGGGGGCACAGATACGCAGTATTTT	CATSRAFGQGGTDTQYF
TRBV6-5	TRBJ1-2	TRBD1	.	TGTGCCAGCAGTTCCCTGGGACAGGGGGAACGCTACACCTTC	CASSSLGQGERYTF